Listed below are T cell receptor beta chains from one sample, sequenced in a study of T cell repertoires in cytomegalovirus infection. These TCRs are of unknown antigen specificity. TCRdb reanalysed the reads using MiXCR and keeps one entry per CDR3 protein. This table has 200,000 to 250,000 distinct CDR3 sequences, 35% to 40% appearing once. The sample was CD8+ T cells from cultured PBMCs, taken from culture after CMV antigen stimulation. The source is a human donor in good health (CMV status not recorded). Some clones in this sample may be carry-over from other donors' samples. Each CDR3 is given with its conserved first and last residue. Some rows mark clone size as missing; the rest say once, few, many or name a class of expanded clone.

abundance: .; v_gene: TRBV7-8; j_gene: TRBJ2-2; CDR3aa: CASSLVDRANTGELFF
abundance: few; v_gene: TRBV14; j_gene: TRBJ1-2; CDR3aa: CASSQDSAIGANYGYTF
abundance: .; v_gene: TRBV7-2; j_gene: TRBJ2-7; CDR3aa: CASSPTIESSYEQYF
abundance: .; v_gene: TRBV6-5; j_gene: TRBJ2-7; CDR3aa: CASSYSSMLHEQYF
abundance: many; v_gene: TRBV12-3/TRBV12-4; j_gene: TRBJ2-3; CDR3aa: CASSGRLVSTDTQYF
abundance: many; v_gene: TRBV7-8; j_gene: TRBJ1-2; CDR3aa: CASTRAGSYGYTF
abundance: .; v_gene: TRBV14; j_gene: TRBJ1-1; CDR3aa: CASSRVVGANTEAFF
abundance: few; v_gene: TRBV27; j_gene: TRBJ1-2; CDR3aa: CASRGQGSRNGYTF
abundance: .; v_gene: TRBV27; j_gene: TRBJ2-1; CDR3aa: CASTPSVPYNEQFF
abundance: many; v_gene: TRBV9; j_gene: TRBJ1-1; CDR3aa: CASSVDSMNTEAFF
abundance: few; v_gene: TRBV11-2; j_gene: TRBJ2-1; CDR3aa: CASSPSGGTYNEQFF
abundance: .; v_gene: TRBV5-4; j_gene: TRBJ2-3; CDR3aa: CASSHGGSTDTQYF
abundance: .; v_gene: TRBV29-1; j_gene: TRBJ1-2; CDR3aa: CSVDKGAKYGYTF
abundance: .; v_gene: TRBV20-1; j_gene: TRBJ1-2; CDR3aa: CSARGTSQTGGYTF
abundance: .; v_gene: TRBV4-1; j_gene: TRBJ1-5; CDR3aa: CASSQGRDRQPQHF
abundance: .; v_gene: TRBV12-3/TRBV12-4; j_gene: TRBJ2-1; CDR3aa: CASSLQGKDEQFF
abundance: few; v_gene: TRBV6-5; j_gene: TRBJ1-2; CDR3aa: CASRGTGPGGYTF
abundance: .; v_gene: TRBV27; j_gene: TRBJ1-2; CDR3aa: CASSPGQFIPYGYTF
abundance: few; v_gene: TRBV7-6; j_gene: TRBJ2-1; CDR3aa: CASSVGQGRNEQFF
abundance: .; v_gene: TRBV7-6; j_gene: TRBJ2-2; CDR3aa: CASSRPSGNTGELFF
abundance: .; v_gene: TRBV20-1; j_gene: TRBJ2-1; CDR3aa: CSAAEVRREQFF
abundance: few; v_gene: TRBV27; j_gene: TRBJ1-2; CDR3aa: CASSLSRRGSTGYTF
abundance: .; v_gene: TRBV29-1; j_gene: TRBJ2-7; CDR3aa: CSVKTGATYEQYF
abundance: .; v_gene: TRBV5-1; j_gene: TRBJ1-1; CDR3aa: CASSWGGGVNTEAFF
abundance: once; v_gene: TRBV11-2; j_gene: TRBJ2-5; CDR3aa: CASSSPRQAQTQYF
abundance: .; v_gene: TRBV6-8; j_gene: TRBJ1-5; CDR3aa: CASRRYSNQPQHF
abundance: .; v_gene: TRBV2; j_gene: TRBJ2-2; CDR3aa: CARDTPTGELFF
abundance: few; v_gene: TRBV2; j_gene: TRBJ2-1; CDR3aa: CAGCLAGGNNEQFF
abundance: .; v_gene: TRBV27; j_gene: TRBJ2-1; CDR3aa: CASSLSWGKGWNNEQFF
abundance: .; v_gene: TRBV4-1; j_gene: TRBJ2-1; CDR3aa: CASSPWEGFNEQFF
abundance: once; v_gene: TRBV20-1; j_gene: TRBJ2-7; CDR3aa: CSAEGGGFTPSEQYF
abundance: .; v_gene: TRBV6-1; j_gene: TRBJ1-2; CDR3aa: CASSSTRGSYTF
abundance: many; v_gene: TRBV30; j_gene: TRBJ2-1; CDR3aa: CAWSVRGRSYNEQFF
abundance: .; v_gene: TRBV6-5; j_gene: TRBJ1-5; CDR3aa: CASSYLPRRENQPQHF
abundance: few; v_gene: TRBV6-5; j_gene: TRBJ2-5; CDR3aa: CASSYFSETYQETQYF